This TCR beta chain came from a study of chemoradiotherapy in HPV16-positive cancers. Findings and caveats of the study: During treatment, candidate HPV-specific clones and E7-related motifs expanded in tumor. HPV-responsive T-cell expansion during chemoradiotherapy was linked to improved recurrence-free survival in HPV16-positive patients.

Samples were taken several times over chemoradiotherapy. Sequencing used immunoSEQ multiplex PCR; TCRdb keeps in-frame clones, though not all of them. The repertoire has tens of thousands of clones, just over 90% of them found once; the top ten carry 22%. For this clone: Its antigen is undetermined.

The receptor's source is a human donor with HPV-associated anogenital cancer. Material: blood, obtained from a patient who underwent chemoradiotherapy.

CDR3 nucleotide sequence: TGTGCCAGCAGCGTAGACAGCCTGAGGGATACTGAAGCTTTCTTT. Translation gives CASSVDSLRDTEAFF. The gene calls are TRBV5-4 and TRBJ1-1; tentatively, D is TRBD1 (5 bases). The CDR3 contains 15 residues. CDR1 SGHNT and CDR2 YYREEE come from the germline V gene (reference sequence). The V end was cut by 4 bases, the J end by 5 bases, with 18 bases between.